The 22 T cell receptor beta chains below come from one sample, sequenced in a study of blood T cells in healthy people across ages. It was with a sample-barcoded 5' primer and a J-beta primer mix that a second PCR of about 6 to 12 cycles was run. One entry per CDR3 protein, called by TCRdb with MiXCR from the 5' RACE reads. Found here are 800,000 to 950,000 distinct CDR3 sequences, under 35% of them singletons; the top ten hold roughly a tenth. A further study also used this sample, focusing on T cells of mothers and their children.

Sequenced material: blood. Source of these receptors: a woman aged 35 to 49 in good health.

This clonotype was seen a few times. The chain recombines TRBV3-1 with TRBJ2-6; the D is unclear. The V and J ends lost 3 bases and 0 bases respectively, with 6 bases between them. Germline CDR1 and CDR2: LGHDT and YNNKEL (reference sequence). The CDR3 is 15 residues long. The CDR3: CASSHTASGANVLTF. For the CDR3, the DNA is TGTGCCAGCAGCCATACGGCCTCTGGGGCCAACGTCCTGACTTTC.

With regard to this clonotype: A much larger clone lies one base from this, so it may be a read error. The CDR3 DNA reads TGTGCCATCAGTTACAACAATGAGCAGTACTTC. Residues: CAISYNNEQYF. The V gene is TRBV10-3, the J gene TRBJ2-1; no clear D. Gene TRBJ2-7 matches the end of the DNA better, so the J call may be wrong. CDR3 size: 11 residues. Germline CDR1 and CDR2: ENHRY and SYGVKD.

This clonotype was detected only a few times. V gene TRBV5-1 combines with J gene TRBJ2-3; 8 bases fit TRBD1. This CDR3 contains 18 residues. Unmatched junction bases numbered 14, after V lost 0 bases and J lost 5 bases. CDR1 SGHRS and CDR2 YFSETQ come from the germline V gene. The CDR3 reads CASSLASGGPPTQDTQYF. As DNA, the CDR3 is TGCGCCAGCAGCTTGGCGTCAGGGGGCCCCCCGACACAAGATACGCAGTATTTT.

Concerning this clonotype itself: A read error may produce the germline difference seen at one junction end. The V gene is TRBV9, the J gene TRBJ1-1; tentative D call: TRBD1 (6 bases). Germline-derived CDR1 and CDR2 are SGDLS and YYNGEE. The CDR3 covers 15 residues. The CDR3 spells CASSLQPGGGTEAVF. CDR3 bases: TGTGCCAGCAGCCTCCAGCCGGGGGGCGGCACTGAAGCTGTCTTT.

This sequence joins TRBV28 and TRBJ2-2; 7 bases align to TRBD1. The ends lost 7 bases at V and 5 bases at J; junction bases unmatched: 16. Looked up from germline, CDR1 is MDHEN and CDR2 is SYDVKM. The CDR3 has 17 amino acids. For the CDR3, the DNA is TGTGCCAGCACCCTAATAACCGGGACAGATGTTACCGGGGAGCTGTTTTTT. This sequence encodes CASTLITGTDVTGELFF. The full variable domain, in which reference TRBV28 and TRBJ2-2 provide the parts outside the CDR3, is DVKVTQSSRYLVKRTGEKVFLECVQDMDHENMFWYRQDPGLGLRLIYFSYDVKMKEKGDIPEGYSVSREKKERFSLILESASTNQTSMYLCASTLITGTDVTGELFFGEGSRLTVL.

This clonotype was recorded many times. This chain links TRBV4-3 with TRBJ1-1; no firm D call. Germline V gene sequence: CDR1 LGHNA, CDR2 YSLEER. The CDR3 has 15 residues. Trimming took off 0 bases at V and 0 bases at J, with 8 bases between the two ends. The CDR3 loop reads CASSQDTALNTEAFF. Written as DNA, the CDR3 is TGCGCCAGCAGCCAAGATACCGCTTTGAACACTGAAGCTTTCTTT.

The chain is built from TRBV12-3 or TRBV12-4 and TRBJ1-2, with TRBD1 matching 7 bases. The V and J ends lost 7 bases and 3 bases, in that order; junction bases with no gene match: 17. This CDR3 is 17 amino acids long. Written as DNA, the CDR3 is TGTGCCAGCACTTTTTTCCCTCGTTCTACAGGGGACTATGGCTACACCTTC. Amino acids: CASTFFPRSTGDYGYTF.

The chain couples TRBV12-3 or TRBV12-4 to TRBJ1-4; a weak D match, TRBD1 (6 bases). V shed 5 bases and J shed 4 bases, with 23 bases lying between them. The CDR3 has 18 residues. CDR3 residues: CASSASRGSLPINEKLFF. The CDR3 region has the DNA TGTGCCAGCAGTGCCAGCAGGGGCTCCCTCCCGATTAATGAAAAACTGTTTTTT.

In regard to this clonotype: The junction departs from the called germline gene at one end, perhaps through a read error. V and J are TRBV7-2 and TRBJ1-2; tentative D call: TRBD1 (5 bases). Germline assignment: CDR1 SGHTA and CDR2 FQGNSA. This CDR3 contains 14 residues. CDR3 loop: CASSLSRESYDYTF. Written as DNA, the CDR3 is TGTGCCAGCAGCTTATCCAGGGAGAGTTATGACTACACCTTC.

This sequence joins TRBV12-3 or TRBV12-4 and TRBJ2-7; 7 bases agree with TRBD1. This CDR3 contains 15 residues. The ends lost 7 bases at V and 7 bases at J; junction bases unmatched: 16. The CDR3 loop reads CASTQGDSSYNEQYF. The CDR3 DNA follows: TGTGCCAGCACTCAGGGGGATAGCTCCTACAATGAGCAGTACTTC.

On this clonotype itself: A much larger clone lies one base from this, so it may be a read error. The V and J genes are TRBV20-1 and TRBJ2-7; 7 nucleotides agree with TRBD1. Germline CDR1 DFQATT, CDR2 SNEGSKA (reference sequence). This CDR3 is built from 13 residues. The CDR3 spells CRAPKGQNYEQYF. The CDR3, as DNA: TGCCGTGCGCCGAAGGGACAGAACTACGAGCAGTACTTC.

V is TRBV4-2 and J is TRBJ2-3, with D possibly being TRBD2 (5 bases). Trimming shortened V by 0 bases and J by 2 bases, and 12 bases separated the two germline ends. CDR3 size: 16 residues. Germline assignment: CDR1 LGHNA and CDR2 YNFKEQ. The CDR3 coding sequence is TGTGCCAGCAGCCAAGACGGCAGCGGCCCCACAGATACGCAGTATTTT. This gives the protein CASSQDGSGPTDTQYF.

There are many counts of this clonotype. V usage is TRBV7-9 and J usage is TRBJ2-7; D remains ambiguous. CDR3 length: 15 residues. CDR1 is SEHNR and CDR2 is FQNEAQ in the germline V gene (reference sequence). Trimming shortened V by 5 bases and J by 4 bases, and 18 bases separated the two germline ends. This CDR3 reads CASSIGRATSYEQYF. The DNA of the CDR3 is TGTGCCAGCAGCATAGGCCGGGCCACTTCGTACGAGCAGTACTTC.

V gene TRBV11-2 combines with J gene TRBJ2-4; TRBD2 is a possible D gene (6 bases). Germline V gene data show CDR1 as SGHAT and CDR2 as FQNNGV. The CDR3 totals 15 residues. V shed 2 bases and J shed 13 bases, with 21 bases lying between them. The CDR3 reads CASSLYGTGSNEQYF. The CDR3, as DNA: TGTGCCAGCAGCTTATACGGGACTGGGAGCAATGAGCAGTACTTC. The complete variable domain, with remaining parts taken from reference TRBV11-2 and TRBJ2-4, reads EAGVAQSPRYKIIEKRQSVAFWCNPISGHATLYWYQQILGQGPKLLIQFQNNGVVDDSQLPKDRFSAERLKGVDSTLKIQPAKLEDSAVYLCASSLYGTGSNEQYFGAGTRLSVL.

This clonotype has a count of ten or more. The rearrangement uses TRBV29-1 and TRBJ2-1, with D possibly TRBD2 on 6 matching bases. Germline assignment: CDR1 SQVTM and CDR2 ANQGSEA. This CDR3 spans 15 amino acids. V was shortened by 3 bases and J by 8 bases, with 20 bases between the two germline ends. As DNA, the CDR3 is TGCAGCGTTGATTCCGGGACTCCAGTCATCCATGAGCAGTTCTTC. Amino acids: CSVDSGTPVIHEQFF.

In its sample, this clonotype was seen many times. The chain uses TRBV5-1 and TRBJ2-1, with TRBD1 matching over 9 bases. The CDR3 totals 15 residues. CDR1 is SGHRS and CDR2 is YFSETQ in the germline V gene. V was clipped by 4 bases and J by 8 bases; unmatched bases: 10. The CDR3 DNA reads TGCGCCAGCAGCATAACAGGGGGCAACCGCGATGAGCAGTTCTTC. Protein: CASSITGGNRDEQFF.

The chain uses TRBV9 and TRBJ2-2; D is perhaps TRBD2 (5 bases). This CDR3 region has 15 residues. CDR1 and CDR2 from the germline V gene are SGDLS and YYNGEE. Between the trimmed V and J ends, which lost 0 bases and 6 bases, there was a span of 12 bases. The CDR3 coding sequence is TGTGCCAGCAGCGTAGTGGCAGGAGGAGCCGGGGAGCTGTTTTTT. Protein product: CASSVVAGGAGELFF.

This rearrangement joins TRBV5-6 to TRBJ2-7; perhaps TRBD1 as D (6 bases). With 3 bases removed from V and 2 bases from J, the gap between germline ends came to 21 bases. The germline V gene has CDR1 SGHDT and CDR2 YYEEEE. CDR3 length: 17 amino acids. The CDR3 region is CASSSRTSTGSTYEQYF. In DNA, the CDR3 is TGTGCCAGCAGCTCCCGCACGTCGACAGGTTCAACCTACGAGCAGTACTTC.

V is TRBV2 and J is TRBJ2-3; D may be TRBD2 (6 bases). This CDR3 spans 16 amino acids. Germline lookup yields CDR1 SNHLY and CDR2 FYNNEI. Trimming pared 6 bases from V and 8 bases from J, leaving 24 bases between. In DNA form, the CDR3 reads TGTGCCAGCAGGACCCGTAGCGGAATTACGGGTAGTACGCAGTATTTT. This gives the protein CASRTRSGITGSTQYF.

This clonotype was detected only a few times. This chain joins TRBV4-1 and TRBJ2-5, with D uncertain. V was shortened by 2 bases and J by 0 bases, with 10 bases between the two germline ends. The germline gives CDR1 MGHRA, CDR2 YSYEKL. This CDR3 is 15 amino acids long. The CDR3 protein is CASSQRSNNQETQYF. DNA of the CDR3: TGCGCCAGCAGCCAAAGGTCCAACAACCAAGAGACCCAGTACTTC.

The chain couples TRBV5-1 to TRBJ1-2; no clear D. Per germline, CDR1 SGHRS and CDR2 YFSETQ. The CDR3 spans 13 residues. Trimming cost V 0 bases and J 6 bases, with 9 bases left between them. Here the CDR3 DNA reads TGCGCCAGCAGCTTGGAAGGGTACGATGGCTACACCTTC. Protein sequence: CASSLEGYDGYTF.

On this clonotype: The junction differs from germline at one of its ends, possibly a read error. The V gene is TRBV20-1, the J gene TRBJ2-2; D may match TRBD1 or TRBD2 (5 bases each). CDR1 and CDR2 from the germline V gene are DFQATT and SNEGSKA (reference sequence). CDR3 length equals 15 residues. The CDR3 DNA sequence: TGCAGTGCTAGCGGGACCCAAGCGAACATCGGGGAGCTGTTTTTT. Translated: CSASGTQANIGELFF.